These 2 T cell receptor beta chains were all obtained from the same sample, sequenced in a study of OX40 agonist ivuxolimab in advanced cancers. Profiling relied on immunoSEQ multiplex PCR, and the TCRdb table lists in-frame clones only, not all of them. The repertoire includes tens of thousands of clones, approximately 84% of them detected once, and 50% sits in the top ten. Sequenced material: CD4+ or CD8+ T cells sorted from blood, taken in a trial of the OX40 agonist ivuxolimab. The receptors derive from an adult with an advanced solid tumor such as melanoma, head and neck, liver or kidney cancer.

The table lists this clone with a few counts. The chain employs TRBV4-1 and TRBJ2-7, with D possibly matching TRBD2 (5 bases). Trimming took 5 bases from V and 4 from J, leaving 15 bases between them. The CDR3 runs 14 residues. Germline V gene data show CDR1 as MGHRA and CDR2 as YSYEKL. The CDR3, as DNA: TGCGCCAGCAGCGCTCGGACCGCGGGTTACGAGCAGTACTTC. It translates to CASSARTAGYEQYF.

The V gene is TRBV27, the J gene TRBJ2-7, with 11 bases lining up with TRBD2. The J segment lost 4 bases and the V segment lost 4 bases, leaving 3 bases of the junction unmatched. CDR1 is MNHEY and CDR2 is SMNVEV in the germline V gene (reference sequence). This CDR3 contains 14 residues. The CDR3 DNA reads as TGTGCCAGCAGTTATAGCGGGGGGGCGTACGAGCAGTACTTC. As protein: CASSYSGGAYEQYF.